The 28 T cell receptor beta chains given below trace back to one sample, sequenced in a study of chemoradiotherapy in HPV16-positive cancers. The table came from immunoSEQ multiplex PCR; TCRdb's copy has only in-frame clones and leaves some out. The sample has about 22,000 clones; roughly 92% are singletons. The starting material was blood, obtained from a patient who underwent chemoradiotherapy. The receptors shown here come from a human donor with HPV-associated anogenital cancer.

As DNA, the CDR3 is TGTGCCAGCAGCGTAGATCCCTACAATGAGCAGTTCTTC. This gives the protein CASSVDPYNEQFF. The rearrangement links TRBV9 to TRBJ2-1; D remains unclear. Germline V gives CDR1 SGDLS, CDR2 YYNGEE. V lost 0 bases and J 2 bases, leaving 3 bases between the germline ends. The CDR3 spans 13 residues.

Worth noting for this clone: The junction does not match germline at one end; this may be a read error. The V gene is TRBV7-6, the J gene TRBJ2-1, with a weak D call TRBD2 (6 bases). CDR1 is SGHVS and CDR2 is FNYEAQ in the germline V gene. The CDR3 spans 13 residues. The CDR3 DNA follows: TGTGCCAGCAGCTTAGATCCGGGACTCCCTCTACTCTTC. It yields the protein CASSLDPGLPLLF.

The chain joins TRBV18 to TRBJ1-2; D may be TRBD1 (5 bases). Trimming pared 5 bases from V and 4 bases from J, leaving 17 bases between. The germline V gene has CDR1 KGHSH and CDR2 LQKENI. The CDR3 covers 15 residues. The CDR3 DNA is TGTGCCAGCTCAAAGGGGACGAATTCGCTCTATGGCTACACCTTC. It specifies CASSKGTNSLYGYTF.

The genes are TRBV25-1 and TRBJ1-3, with D unclear. The germline V gene encodes CDR1 MGHDK and CDR2 SYGVNS. The CDR3 is made up of 17 amino acids. The V gene lost 1 base and the J gene lost 1 base, with 14 bases spanning the gap. The CDR3 bases are TGTGCCAGCAGTGAATTTTGGGAGACTGGGTCTGGAAACACCATATATTTT. It specifies CASSEFWETGSGNTIYF. Using reference TRBV25-1 and TRBJ1-3 for the parts outside the CDR3, the full variable domain is EADIYQTPRYLVIGTGKKITLECSQTMGHDKMYWYQQDPGMELHLIHYSYGVNSTEKGDLSSESTVSRIRTEHFPLTLESARPSHTSQYLCASSEFWETGSGNTIYFGEGSWLTVV.

This chain connects TRBV18 to TRBJ2-5; 7 bases are a match to TRBD1. The CDR3 is 15 residues long. Per the germline V gene, CDR1 is KGHSH and CDR2 is LQKENI. V dropped 6 bases and J dropped 1; count of bases not matched to a gene: 8. CDR3 nucleotides: TGTGCCAGCTCCCCGGGACAGCTCACCCAAGAGACCCAGTACTTC. Amino acids: CASSPGQLTQETQYF. Full variable domain (outside the CDR3, taken from reference TRBV18 and TRBJ2-5): NAGVMQNPRHLVRRRGQEARLRCSPMKGHSHVYWYRQLPEEGLKFMVYLQKENIIDESGMPKERFSAEFPKEGPSILRIQQVVRGDSAAYFCASSPGQLTQETQYFGPGTRLLVL.

This clone was found once. J is TRBJ2-7 and V is TRBV6-1; TRBD1 matches at 7 bases. The CDR3 extends over 13 amino acids. From germline, CDR1 is MNHNS and CDR2 SASEGT. V shed 10 bases and J 3 bases; nucleotides not matched to a gene: 9. The CDR3 loop is CATSTGQHYEQYF. In DNA form, the CDR3 reads TGTGCCACCTCGACAGGGCAACACTACGAGCAGTACTTC.

The gene calls are TRBV5-4 and TRBJ2-7; TRBD2 agrees at 8 bases. This CDR3 comprises 14 residues. The V gene's germline CDR1 is SGHNT and CDR2 YYREEE (reference sequence). V lost 2 bases and J lost 2; bases outside the gene matches: 3. The CDR3 is CASSLAGETYEQYF. The CDR3 DNA reads TGTGCCAGCAGCTTAGCGGGAGAGACCTACGAGCAGTACTTC.

The V and J genes are TRBV4-3 and TRBJ1-5; unclear D gene. V lost 0 bases and J 0 bases, leaving 9 bases between the germline ends. Germline V gives CDR1 LGHNA, CDR2 YSLEER. The CDR3 length is 16 residues. This CDR3 is CASSQDFPGSNQPQHF. As DNA, the CDR3 is TGCGCCAGCAGCCAAGATTTTCCGGGTAGCAATCAGCCCCAGCATTTT.

The chain combines TRBV12-5 with TRBJ2-7, with D hard to call. Per the germline V gene, CDR1 is LGHNT and CDR2 is FRNRAP. The CDR3 extends over 11 amino acids. The germline V and J ends were trimmed by 8 bases and 3 bases, with 8 bases remaining between them. This CDR3 is CASSQGYEQYF. CDR3 DNA sequence: TGTGCTAGTAGTCAAGGCTACGAGCAGTACTTC. The complete variable domain, with remaining parts taken from reference TRBV12-5 and TRBJ2-7, reads DARVTQTPRHKVTEMGQEVTMRCQPILGHNTVFWYRQTMMQGLELLAYFRNRAPLDDSGMPKDRFSAEMPDATLATLKIQPSEPRDSAVYFCASSQGYEQYFGPGTRLTVT.

This clone was counted once. The chain employs TRBV6-5 and TRBJ2-5, with 7 nucleotides matching TRBD1. The ends lost 4 bases at V and 1 base at J; junction bases unmatched: 6. The CDR3 totals 15 residues. CDR1 is MNHEY, CDR2 SVGAGI, per germline. The CDR3 spells CASSSTRQGQETQYF. The CDR3 DNA is TGTGCCAGCAGTTCCACTAGACAGGGCCAAGAGACCCAGTACTTC.

To note about this clone: One junction end disagrees with the germline gene, perhaps due to a read error. The V call is TRBV7-7, the J call TRBJ2-7, with D perhaps TRBD1 (6 bases). CDR3 length equals 15 residues. Looked up from germline, CDR1 is SSHAT and CDR2 is FNYEAQ (reference sequence). CDR3 nucleotide sequence: TGTGCTAGCAGCTTCGGCTGGGGGCCGAGGTACGAGCAGTACTTC. Its translation: CASSFGWGPRYEQYF.

V gene TRBV12-5 combines with J gene TRBJ1-1, with 8 nucleotides matching TRBD1. CDR1 and CDR2 from the germline V gene are LGHNT and FRNRAP. Trimming removed 1 base from V and 5 bases from J; junction bases left unmatched: 9. The CDR3 covers 16 residues. The CDR3 here is CASGLGQGAVGTEAFF. Written as DNA, the CDR3 is TGTGCTAGTGGTTTGGGTCAGGGGGCTGTAGGGACTGAAGCTTTCTTT.

J is TRBJ1-5 and V is TRBV18; 8 bases are shared with TRBD1. This CDR3 is built from 14 residues. The V gene's germline CDR1 is KGHSH and CDR2 LQKENI. V gave up 6 bases and J gave up 6 bases; unmatched junction bases: 7. CDR3 coding DNA: TGTGCCAGCTCCGTGGACAGGGTCGGTCAGCCCCAGCATTTT. This encodes CASSVDRVGQPQHF.

J is TRBJ2-7 and V is TRBV28; possible D gene TRBD1, 5 bases. Germline V gene data show CDR1 as MDHEN and CDR2 as SYDVKM. This CDR3 has 13 amino acids. The V end was cut by 7 bases, the J end by 3 bases, with 13 bases between. As DNA, the CDR3 is TGTGCCAGCACCCCGACAGAAATCTACGAGCAGTACTTC. It is translated as CASTPTEIYEQYF.

This chain uses TRBV7-6 with TRBJ2-2; the D gene is possibly TRBD2 (5 bases). The germline V and J ends were trimmed by 2 bases and 0 bases, with 10 bases remaining between them. The CDR3 is 16 residues long. Germline assignment: CDR1 SGHVS and CDR2 FNYEAQ. The CDR3 protein is CASSLYAAANTGELFF. The CDR3, as DNA: TGTGCCAGCAGCTTATACGCAGCGGCGAACACCGGGGAGCTGTTTTTT.

The rearrangement uses TRBV6-6 and TRBJ1-5, with TRBD1 as a possible D gene (6 bases). This CDR3 comprises 15 residues. The V end was cut by 7 bases, the J end by 6 bases, with 19 bases between. Germline loops: CDR1 MNHNY, CDR2 SVGAGI (reference sequence). CDR3 loop: CASTTIWGGRQPQHF. Here the CDR3 DNA reads TGTGCCAGCACCACAATCTGGGGGGGCCGTCAGCCCCAGCATTTT.

This chain connects TRBV2 to TRBJ1-2, with 8 bases fitting TRBD1. Germline V lookup: CDR1 SNHLY, CDR2 FYNNEI. With 10 bases clipped from V and 2 bases from J, the junction kept 3 bases outside the gene matches. The CDR3 is made up of 12 amino acids. CDR3 sequence: CANGQGNYGYTF. DNA for the CDR3: TGTGCCAACGGACAGGGCAACTATGGCTACACCTTC.

The chain employs TRBV4-1 and TRBJ2-5, with D uncertain. In germline, CDR1 is MGHRA, CDR2 YSYEKL. V lost 1 base to trimming and J lost 5 bases, with 8 bases between them. The CDR3 loop spans 13 amino acids. CDR3 DNA: TGCGCCAGCAGCCAAGTAATTTTTGAGACCCAGTACTTC. Translated, it gives CASSQVIFETQYF.

For the CDR3, the DNA is TGTGCCAGCAGGGGCGGGGGAAGCACAGATACGCAGTATTTT. It codes for CASRGGGSTDTQYF. J is TRBJ2-3 and V is TRBV9; 7 bases match TRBD2. From germline, CDR1 is SGDLS and CDR2 YYNGEE. The CDR3 contains 14 residues. With V trimmed by 5 bases and J by 0 bases, 3 bases remained unmatched.

This clone was recorded only once. The chain has TRBV7-6 and TRBJ1-1; D gene uncertain. V was shortened by 1 base and J by 3 bases, with 12 bases between the two germline ends. CDR3 length: 15 residues. In germline, CDR1 is SGHVS, CDR2 FNYEAQ. The CDR3 DNA reads as TGTGCCAGCAGCTTAGGGCCTCTTAGGGACACTGAAGCTTTCTTT. Its translation: CASSLGPLRDTEAFF.

CDR3 DNA: TGTGCCAGCAGCCCGGTCGACGGTAGCTCCTACAATGAGCAGTTCTTC. Translated: CASSPVDGSSYNEQFF. V is TRBV7-9 and J is TRBJ2-1; D gene ambiguous. Germline CDR1 and CDR2: SEHNR and FQNEAQ (reference sequence). Trimming cost V 5 bases and J 0 bases, with 14 bases left between them. The CDR3 length is 16 residues.

The chain is built from TRBV13 and TRBJ2-7; D assignment may be TRBD1 or TRBD2 (5 bases each). The germline gives CDR1 PRHDT, CDR2 FYEKMQ (reference sequence). Trimming took off 6 bases at V and 2 bases at J, with 8 bases between the two ends. The CDR3 spans 12 residues. The CDR3 spells CASSQGAYEQYF. DNA of the CDR3: TGTGCCAGCAGTCAGGGAGCCTACGAGCAGTACTTC.

The chain links TRBV19 to TRBJ1-2, with D perhaps matching TRBD1 (5 bases). V lost 3 bases and J lost 3, with 11 bases in between. This CDR3 comprises 14 residues. The germline V gene encodes CDR1 LNHDA and CDR2 SQIVND (reference sequence). This CDR3 reads CASSIYTGHYGYTF. The DNA for the CDR3 is TGTGCCAGTAGTATCTATACAGGTCACTATGGCTACACCTTC.

This clone showed up just once. The chain carries TRBV28 and TRBJ1-2, with TRBD1 identical over 8 bases. Germline CDR1 MDHEN, CDR2 SYDVKM. V shed 6 bases, J shed 4 bases, and the junction held 13 bases outside the gene matches. CDR3 size: 16 residues. The CDR3 spells CASRMEGRGRAYGYTF. The CDR3 DNA reads TGTGCCAGCAGGATGGAGGGCAGGGGGCGCGCCTATGGCTACACCTTC.

The V call is TRBV19, the J call TRBJ2-1; unclear D gene. The germline gives CDR1 LNHDA, CDR2 SQIVND (reference sequence). The CDR3 has 12 residues. Between the trimmed V and J ends, which lost 6 bases and 6 bases, there was a span of 9 bases. Here the CDR3 reads CASSQSSNEQFF. The DNA of the CDR3 is TGTGCCAGTAGCCAGTCGTCCAATGAGCAGTTCTTC.

This sequence joins TRBV29-1 and TRBJ1-2; the D gene is possibly TRBD1 (6 bases). Looked up from germline, CDR1 is SQVTM and CDR2 is ANQGSEA. The CDR3 runs 11 residues. Trimming pared 6 bases from V and 6 bases from J, leaving 11 bases between. This CDR3 is CSVGNRDGYTF. The CDR3 coding sequence is TGCAGCGTGGGAAACAGGGATGGCTACACCTTC.

The chain combines TRBV7-9 with TRBJ2-1; D is unclear. The CDR3 loop spans 14 amino acids. The germline CDR1 and CDR2 sequences are SEHNR and FQNEAQ (reference sequence). Trimming left V 0 bases short and J 4 bases short, with 7 bases between. The CDR3 DNA sequence: TGTGCCAGCAGCTTAGCATCCAAGTACAATGAGCAGTTCTTC. Amino acids: CASSLASKYNEQFF.

This clone has more than one count but fewer than ten. The rearrangement joins TRBV7-9 to TRBJ1-6; D gene unclear. V dropped 2 bases and J dropped 6 bases, with 2 bases sitting between them. From germline, CDR1 is SEHNR and CDR2 FQNEAQ (reference sequence). The CDR3 contains 12 residues. CDR3 in DNA: TGTGCCAGCAGCTTAATTAATTCACCCCTCCACTTT. Residues: CASSLINSPLHF. Complete variable domain (other parts from reference TRBV7-9 and TRBJ1-6): DTGVSQNPRHKITKRGQNVTFRCDPISEHNRLYWYRQTLGQGPEFLTYFQNEAQLEKSRLLSDRFSAERPKGSFSTLEIQRTEQGDSAMYLCASSLINSPLHFGNGTRLTVT.